The 19 T cell receptor beta chains below come from one sample, sequenced in a study of blood T cell repertoires in COVID-19. Method: immunoSEQ multiplex PCR; TCRdb's copy keeps in-frame clones and lacks some. The repertoire consists of roughly 330,000 clones, with 75% to 90% occurring once and the leading ten covering 5% to 6%. Sequenced sample: PBMCs or T cells enriched from blood (not recorded which). Receptors originate from a man between 25 and 39 years old who had recovered from COVID-19.

This chain joins TRBV19 and TRBJ2-6, with 7 bases fitting TRBD1. Germline V CDR1 and CDR2: LNHDA, SQIVND (reference sequence). V shed 6 bases, J shed 2 bases, and the junction held 4 bases outside the gene matches. There are 15 residues in the CDR3. CDR3 in DNA: TGTGCCAGTAGACTGACAGGGACTGGGGCCAACGTCCTGACTTTC. This sequence encodes CASRLTGTGANVLTF. Full variable domain (outside the CDR3, taken from reference TRBV19 and TRBJ2-6): DGGITQSPKYLFRKEGQNVTLSCEQNLNHDAMYWYRQDPGQGLRLIYYSQIVNDFQKGDIAEGYSVSREKKESFPLTVTSAQKNPTAFYLCASRLTGTGANVLTFGAGSRLTVL.

V gene TRBV19 combines with J gene TRBJ2-1, with TRBD2 matching over 13 bases. The CDR3 extends over 17 amino acids. V lost 8 bases to trimming and J lost 7 bases; unmatched junction nucleotides: 14. Germline V gives CDR1 LNHDA, CDR2 SQIVND (reference sequence). The CDR3 loop is CASGWTAGTSGINEQFF. As DNA, the CDR3 is TGTGCCAGTGGGTGGACCGCCGGGACTAGCGGGATAAATGAGCAGTTCTTC.

The chain couples TRBV28 to TRBJ2-7; 8 bases align to TRBD2. J was trimmed by 1 base and V by 5 bases; bases with no gene match: 10. Germline V gives CDR1 MDHEN, CDR2 SYDVKM. This CDR3 has 16 residues. CDR3 region: CASSPLGERGSYEQYF. The DNA of the CDR3 is TGTGCCAGCAGTCCACTGGGGGAGCGGGGGTCCTACGAGCAGTACTTC.

This chain joins TRBV27 and TRBJ2-7; 8 bases map to TRBD1. Losses at the gene ends were 5 bases for V and 4 bases for J; bases not matched to a gene: 7. CDR3 length equals 14 residues. Germline-derived CDR1 and CDR2 are MNHEY and SMNVEV (reference sequence). The CDR3 DNA reads as TGTGCCAGCAGTCCCAGGGGGCAAGGTTACGAGCAGTACTTC. This encodes CASSPRGQGYEQYF.

The CDR3 DNA sequence: TGTGCCAGCAGTTACAGGGTTGGCTACGAGCAGTACTTC. Translated, it gives CASSYRVGYEQYF. The chain couples TRBV27 to TRBJ2-7; perhaps TRBD1 as D (6 bases). V was clipped by 4 bases and J by 3 bases, with 10 bases between them. The germline V gene has CDR1 MNHEY and CDR2 SMNVEV (reference sequence). This CDR3 has 13 residues.

The chain carries TRBV28 and TRBJ1-1; possibly TRBD1 for D (6 bases). This CDR3 spans 15 amino acids. The germline V gene has CDR1 MDHEN and CDR2 SYDVKM. The V and J ends lost 7 bases and 1 base respectively, with 16 bases between them. CDR3 in amino acids: CASTLGGHTNTEAFF. CDR3 DNA: TGTGCCAGCACCCTAGGGGGACACACGAACACTGAAGCTTTCTTT.

The chain couples TRBV6-5 to TRBJ1-2; D is perhaps TRBD1 (5 bases). The V end was cut by 6 bases, the J end by 10 bases, with 24 bases between. The CDR3 covers 15 residues. CDR1 and CDR2 from the germline V gene are MNHEY and SVGAGI. CDR3 amino acids: CASSPQDTSYHVYTF. The CDR3 nucleotides are TGTGCCAGCAGCCCACAGGACACCTCATATCACGTCTACACCTTC.

In DNA, the CDR3 is TGTGCCAGCAGTGATCCGGGGTCCATGAGTTCACCCCTCCACTTT. Translated: CASSDPGSMSSPLHF. The chain joins TRBV2 to TRBJ1-6; unclear D gene. The CDR3 has 15 amino acids. CDR1 is SNHLY and CDR2 is FYNNEI in the germline V gene. The germline V and J ends were trimmed by 3 bases and 9 bases, with 15 bases remaining between them.

The chain has TRBV19 and TRBJ1-6; 8 bases agree with TRBD1. CDR3 length: 14 amino acids. The trim removed 7 bases at V and 7 bases at J, leaving 6 bases unmatched. Germline CDR1 reads LNHDA; CDR2 reads SQIVND (reference sequence). In nucleotides, the CDR3 is TGTGCCAGTACCCCAGACAGGGGCAATTCACCCCTCCACTTT. This translates into CASTPDRGNSPLHF.

The rearrangement links TRBV4-2 to TRBJ2-1, with TRBD2 matching over 12 bases. The CDR3 contains 15 residues. V was clipped by 3 bases and J by 5 bases; unmatched bases: 2. CDR1 LGHNA and CDR2 YNFKEQ come from the germline V gene. Here the CDR3 reads CASSHGLAGNNEQFF. The CDR3 nucleotides are TGTGCCAGCAGCCATGGACTAGCGGGGAACAATGAGCAGTTCTTC.

The gene calls are TRBV7-9 and TRBJ1-2, with D perhaps TRBD1 (6 bases). Trimming left V 5 bases short and J 2 bases short, with 9 bases between. Germline V gives CDR1 SEHNR, CDR2 FQNEAQ (reference sequence). This CDR3 is built from 13 residues. CDR3 coding DNA: TGTGCCAGCAGCCGGGACACCAACTATGGCTACACCTTC. It translates to CASSRDTNYGYTF.

The rearrangement links TRBV5-1 to TRBJ1-1, with D hard to call. V dropped 4 bases and J dropped 9 bases, with 16 bases sitting between them. The CDR3 consists of 13 residues. Germline loops: CDR1 SGHRS, CDR2 YFSETQ. The CDR3 reads CASSPPTGIQAFF. CDR3 coding DNA: TGCGCCAGCAGCCCACCCACGGGGATTCAAGCTTTCTTT.

V and J are TRBV12-3 or TRBV12-4 and TRBJ1-5; D possibly corresponds to TRBD1 (6 bases). The CDR3 contains 13 residues. V lost 4 bases and J 5 bases, leaving 9 bases between the germline ends. For the CDR3, the DNA is TGTGCCAGCAGTTGGACAGTTTATCAGCCCCAGCATTTT. This translates into CASSWTVYQPQHF.

This clone is a singleton in its sample. The gene calls are TRBV2 and TRBJ1-6; D may be TRBD1 (6 bases). CDR1 SNHLY and CDR2 FYNNEI come from the germline V gene. V was trimmed by 4 bases and J by 9 bases, leaving 13 bases between them. The CDR3 has 14 amino acids. The CDR3 nucleotides read TGTGCCAGCAGTGTCAGGGGAGGGGGTTCACCCCTCCACTTT. It translates to CASSVRGGGSPLHF.

This clone was counted only a few times. V and J are TRBV18 and TRBJ1-5, with D possibly being TRBD1 (5 bases). This CDR3 spans 14 amino acids. Germline lookup yields CDR1 KGHSH and CDR2 LQKENI. V lost 5 bases to trimming and J lost 8 bases, with 16 bases between them. DNA for the CDR3: TGTGCCAGCTCAGCCGGTCCGGGGGGGGAGCCCCAGCATTTT. As protein: CASSAGPGGEPQHF.

The V and J genes are TRBV5-4 and TRBJ2-5; TRBD2 aligns across 7 bases. There are 15 residues in the CDR3. The trim removed 4 bases at V and 2 bases at J, leaving 8 bases unmatched. CDR1 SGHNT and CDR2 YYREEE come from the germline V gene (reference sequence). The CDR3 sequence is CASSSAGDSQETQYF. CDR3 nucleotide sequence: TGTGCCAGCAGCAGTGCGGGGGACTCTCAAGAGACCCAGTACTTC.

The chain combines TRBV10-3 with TRBJ2-5; D might be TRBD2 (6 bases). Between the trimmed V and J ends, which lost 1 base and 5 bases, there was a span of 8 bases. Germline CDR1 and CDR2: ENHRY and SYGVKD. The CDR3 has 13 amino acids. For the CDR3, the DNA is TGTGCCATCAGTGAGTTAGGAGGGGAGACCCAGTACTTC. Residues: CAISELGGETQYF.

The chain carries TRBV5-1 and TRBJ2-7; a weak D match, TRBD1 (6 bases). CDR1 and CDR2 (germline): SGHRS, YFSETQ. The CDR3 loop spans 14 amino acids. V was cut by 0 bases and J by 6 bases, with 13 bases left in between. DNA for the CDR3: TGCGCCAGCAGCTTGGAGGGACACCAAGGCGAGCAGTACTTC. This encodes CASSLEGHQGEQYF.

This chain uses TRBV5-1 with TRBJ1-2, with unresolved D. CDR1 is SGHRS and CDR2 is YFSETQ in the germline V gene. With 2 bases removed from V and 4 bases from J, the gap between germline ends came to 15 bases. The CDR3 is made up of 15 amino acids. CDR3 sequence: CASSLEGGTAYGYTF. The CDR3 DNA reads as TGCGCCAGCAGCTTAGAGGGTGGAACTGCCTATGGCTACACCTTC.